This entry lists 15 T cell receptor beta chains sequenced from one sample in a study of T cell repertoires in cytomegalovirus infection. TCRdb called the reads again in MiXCR, with one record for every CDR3 protein. The table shows around 550,000 distinct CDR3 sequences, with about 26% occurring only once. Sequencing was done on a sample of PBMCs. Receptors were obtained from a human donor in good health (CMV status not recorded). Some clones in this sample may be carry-over from other donors' samples.

The gene calls are TRBV27 and TRBJ1-2; 7 bases align to TRBD1. Germline CDR1 is MNHEY and CDR2 is SMNVEV (reference sequence). There are 15 residues in the CDR3. J lost 4 bases, V lost 2 bases, and 7 bases had no gene match. The chain's CDR3 is CASSLRQGGIYGYTF. As DNA, the CDR3 is TGTGCCAGCAGTTTAAGACAGGGAGGAATCTATGGCTACACCTTC.

The chain joins TRBV12-3 or TRBV12-4 to TRBJ2-7; possible D gene TRBD1, 6 bases. This CDR3 contains 15 residues. V lost 6 bases, J lost 5 bases, and 20 bases lay in between. CDR3 residues: CASRSQGVPWDEQYV. CDR3 nucleotide sequence: TGTGCCAGCAGGTCACAGGGTGTCCCTTGGGACGAGCAGTACGTC.

The chain employs TRBV12-3 or TRBV12-4 and TRBJ2-3; 8 bases match TRBD1. This CDR3 spans 16 amino acids. The V gene end was trimmed by 5 bases and the J gene end by 0 bases; junction bases not matched to a gene: 7. The CDR3 reads CASSPRQGLSTDTQYF. CDR3 DNA sequence: TGTGCCAGCAGTCCTAGACAGGGGTTAAGCACAGATACGCAGTATTTT.

The chain employs TRBV12-3 or TRBV12-4 and TRBJ1-4; D gene ambiguous. CDR3 length equals 13 residues. V dropped 6 bases and J dropped 8 bases, with 13 bases sitting between them. CDR3 protein: CASRWLGGEKLFF. The CDR3 DNA is TGTGCCAGCAGGTGGTTAGGAGGCGAAAAACTGTTTTTT.

The V and J genes are TRBV6-5 and TRBJ2-2; 10 bases match TRBD1. The CDR3 is made up of 15 amino acids. Trimming removed 6 bases from V and 14 bases from J; junction bases left unmatched: 15. Germline values: CDR1 MNHEY, CDR2 SVGAGI. The CDR3 sequence is CASRPGQGGQGRLFF. CDR3 in DNA: TGTGCCAGCAGACCTGGACAGGGGGGTCAGGGGAGACTGTTTTTT.

The rearrangement uses TRBV25-1 and TRBJ2-7, with D hard to call. Germline assignment: CDR1 MGHDK and CDR2 SYGVNS. V lost 1 base to trimming and J lost 2 bases, with 15 bases between them. The CDR3 runs to 16 residues. In nucleotides, the CDR3 is TGTGCCAGCAGTGAATGGGGTCTGGGCGGCCCCTACGAGCAGTACTTC. Protein sequence: CASSEWGLGGPYEQYF.

This clonotype was counted a few times. The chain joins TRBV30 to TRBJ2-7; TRBD1 might be the D (6 bases). CDR1 is GTSNPN and CDR2 is SVGIG in the germline V gene (reference sequence). V was trimmed by 7 bases and J by 5 bases, leaving 12 bases between them. CDR3 length equals 11 residues. CDR3 protein: CASKNRDEQYF. The CDR3 nucleotides are TGTGCCTCAAAGAACAGGGACGAGCAGTACTTC.

The rearrangement links TRBV6-5 to TRBJ2-2; tentative D call: TRBD2 (6 bases). Trimming left V 6 bases short and J 1 base short, with 18 bases between. CDR1 is MNHEY and CDR2 is SVGAGI in the germline V gene. The CDR3 is 17 residues long. CDR3: CASRIPSADKNTGELFF. CDR3 nucleotide sequence: TGTGCCAGCAGGATTCCTAGCGCCGATAAGAACACCGGGGAGCTGTTTTTT.

V and J are TRBV30 and TRBJ1-2; maybe TRBD1 (5 bases). V lost 2 bases to trimming and J lost 3 bases, with 10 bases between them. Germline CDR1 GTSNPN, CDR2 SVGIG (reference sequence). There are 13 residues in the CDR3. The CDR3 DNA reads as TGTGCCTGGAGTAGTGGGGCACACTATGGCTACACCTTC. It translates to CAWSSGAHYGYTF.

This clonotype was detected many times. The gene calls are TRBV7-8 and TRBJ2-1; D uncertain. The CDR3 totals 15 residues. V gave up 0 bases and J gave up 6 bases, with 12 bases separating them. CDR1 is SGHVS and CDR2 is FQNEAQ in the germline V gene. CDR3 loop: CASSLASVAGNEQFF. Here the CDR3 DNA reads TGTGCCAGCAGCTTAGCCTCGGTAGCCGGCAATGAGCAGTTCTTC.

This clonotype appeared a few times. The genes are TRBV28 and TRBJ2-7, with 8 bases that match TRBD1. Germline V lookup: CDR1 MDHEN, CDR2 SYDVKM. V shed 3 bases and J 5 bases; nucleotides not matched to a gene: 6. The CDR3 sequence is 14 residues long. This CDR3 is CASSFARGRDEQYF. Written as DNA, the CDR3 is TGTGCCAGCAGTTTCGCCAGGGGGCGAGACGAGCAGTACTTC.

The chain couples TRBV6-6 to TRBJ2-7; tentatively, D is TRBD1 (5 bases). The CDR3 loop spans 14 amino acids. Trimming removed 3 bases from V and 5 bases from J, with 14 bases in between. From germline, CDR1 is MNHNY and CDR2 SVGAGI (reference sequence). Here the CDR3 reads CASSYPGFSDEQYF. The CDR3 nucleotides are TGTGCCAGCAGTTATCCAGGGTTTTCCGACGAGCAGTACTTC.

This sequence joins TRBV2 and TRBJ2-1; D may be TRBD1 (5 bases). The germline CDR1 and CDR2 sequences are SNHLY and FYNNEI. Trimming pared 6 bases from V and 1 base from J, leaving 16 bases between. The CDR3 contains 16 residues. As DNA, the CDR3 is TGTGCCAGCAGAGCAGCTAAGCAGGGTTCCTACAATGAGCAGTTCTTC. It codes for CASRAAKQGSYNEQFF.

The chain links TRBV6-2 or TRBV6-3 to TRBJ2-5, with a tentative D call TRBD1 (5 bases). Per germline, CDR1 MNHEY and CDR2 SVGEGT. The CDR3 extends over 14 amino acids. Trimming cost V 6 bases and J 5 bases, with 16 bases left between them. CDR3 loop: CASSRAQGWETQYF. CDR3 DNA: TGTGCCAGCAGCAGAGCGCAGGGTTGGGAGACCCAGTACTTC.

The chain is built from TRBV28 and TRBJ1-2, with D uncertain. The V and J ends lost 6 bases and 4 bases respectively, with 18 bases between them. The length of the CDR3 is 15 residues. Germline-derived CDR1 and CDR2 are MDHEN and SYDVKM. This chain's CDR3 is CASSPLGWTLYGYTF. CDR3 coding DNA: TGTGCCAGCAGCCCACTCGGGTGGACCCTCTATGGCTACACCTTC.